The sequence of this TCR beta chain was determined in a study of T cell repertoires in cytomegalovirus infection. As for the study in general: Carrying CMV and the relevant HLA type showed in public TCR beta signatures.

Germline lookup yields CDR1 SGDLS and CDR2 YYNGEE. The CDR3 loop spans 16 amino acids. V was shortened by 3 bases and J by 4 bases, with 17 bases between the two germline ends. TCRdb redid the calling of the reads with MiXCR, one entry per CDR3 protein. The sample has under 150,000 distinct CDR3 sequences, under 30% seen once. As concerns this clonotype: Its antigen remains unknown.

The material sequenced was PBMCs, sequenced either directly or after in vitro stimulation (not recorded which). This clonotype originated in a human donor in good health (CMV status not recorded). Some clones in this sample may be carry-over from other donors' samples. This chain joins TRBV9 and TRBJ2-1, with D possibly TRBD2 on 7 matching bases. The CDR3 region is CASSEGGGPTYNEQFF. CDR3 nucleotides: TGTGCCAGCAGCGAGGGGGGGGGGCCGACGTACAATGAGCAGTTCTTC.